This T cell receptor beta chain was sequenced in a study of chemoradiotherapy in HPV16-positive cancers. Study in general: Candidate HPV-specific clones and shared TCR motifs came from a couple of HPV16-positive patients.

CDR1 MNHEY and CDR2 SVGAGI come from the germline V gene. This CDR3 region has 15 residues. Trimming stripped 5 bases from V and 0 bases from J, with 11 bases between. Comments on this clone: Its antigen remains unknown.

Study-wide points: During treatment, candidate HPV-specific clones and E7-related motifs expanded in tumor. In HPV16-positive patients, HPV-responsive T-cell expansion tracked better recurrence-free survival.

Using immunoSEQ multiplex PCR, the repertoire was profiled, and TCRdb retains in-frame clones only, with some absent. In the table there are some 32,000 clones, more than 70% of which are singletons. The chain employs TRBV6-5 and TRBJ1-5; D is perhaps TRBD1 (5 bases). The input for sequencing was blood, taken from a patient who underwent chemoradiotherapy. This receptor was taken from a human donor with HPV-associated anogenital cancer. Here the CDR3 reads CASSRAGYSNQPQHF. CDR3 nucleotides: TGTGCCAGCAGTAGGGCAGGGTATAGCAATCAGCCCCAGCATTTT.